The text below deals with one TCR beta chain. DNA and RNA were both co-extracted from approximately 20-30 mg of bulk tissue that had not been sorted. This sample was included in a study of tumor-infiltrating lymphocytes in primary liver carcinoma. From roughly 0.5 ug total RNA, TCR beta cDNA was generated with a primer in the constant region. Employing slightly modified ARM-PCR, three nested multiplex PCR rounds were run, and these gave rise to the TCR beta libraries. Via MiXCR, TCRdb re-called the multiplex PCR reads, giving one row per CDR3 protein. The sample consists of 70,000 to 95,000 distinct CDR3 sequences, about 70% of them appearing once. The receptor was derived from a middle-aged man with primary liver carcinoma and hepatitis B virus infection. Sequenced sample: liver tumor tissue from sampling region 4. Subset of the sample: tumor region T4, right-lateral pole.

The CDR3 here is CATSQVTGDGYTF. In nucleotides, the CDR3 is TGCGCCACTAGCCAAGTAACAGGGGACGGCTACACCTTC. The rearrangement uses TRBV4-1 and TRBJ1-2, with 7 bases identical to TRBD1. Trimming removed 10 bases from V and 8 bases from J; junction bases left unmatched: 13. The germline V gene has CDR1 MGHRA and CDR2 YSYEKL. This CDR3 region has 13 residues.